Each of the 12 T cell receptor beta chains below was sequenced from the same sample in a study of blood T cell repertoires in COVID-19. This table comes from immunoSEQ multiplex PCR, and its TCRdb copy is limited to in-frame clones, with some not included. This sample has around 200,000 clones, with 65% to 85% found just once. Sample: PBMCs or T cells enriched from blood (not recorded which). The source of these receptors is a woman aged 25 to 39 who had recovered from COVID-19.

J is TRBJ2-2 and V is TRBV5-1; perhaps TRBD1 as D (5 bases). The V end lost 4 bases, the J end lost 3 bases, and 10 bases lay between the germline ends. This CDR3 spans 14 amino acids. Looked up from germline, CDR1 is SGHRS and CDR2 is YFSETQ. As DNA, the CDR3 is TGCGCCAGCAGCGAGACAGTGGACACCGGGGAGCTGTTTTTT. Protein sequence: CASSETVDTGELFF. The full variable domain, completed using reference TRBV5-1 and TRBJ2-2, is KAGVTQTPRYLIKTRGQQVTLSCSPISGHRSVSWYQQTPGQGLQFLFEYFSETQRNKGNFPGRFSGRQFSNSRSEMNVSTLELGDSALYLCASSETVDTGELFFGEGSRLTVL.

V usage is TRBV5-1 and J usage is TRBJ2-2, with D tentatively TRBD2 (7 bases). The CDR3 is 16 residues long. CDR1 and CDR2 from the germline V gene are SGHRS and YFSETQ. The V end was cut by 4 bases, the J end by 0 bases, with 13 bases between. The CDR3 loop reads CASSPRGGANTGELFF. The CDR3 DNA is TGCGCCAGCAGCCCCCGAGGGGGGGCGAACACCGGGGAGCTGTTTTTT.

On this clone: The junction departs from the called germline gene at one end, perhaps through a read error. The chain has TRBV7-3 and TRBJ2-2, with a possible D match to TRBD2 (7 bases). The CDR3 length is 13 residues. Germline V gene lookup returns CDR1 SGHTA and CDR2 FQGTGA. CDR3 DNA: TGTGCCGGCAGCCTAGGGGGGGCCGGGGAGCTGTTTTTT. Translated, it gives CAGSLGGAGELFF. Full variable domain (rest looked up from reference TRBV7-3 and TRBJ2-2): GAGVSQTPSNKVTEKGKYVELRCDPISGHTALYWYRQSLGQGPEFLIYFQGTGAADDSGLPNDRFFAVRPEGSVSTLKIQRTERGDSAVYLCAGSLGGAGELFFGEGSRLTVL.

This clone was seen a handful of times. The V and J genes are TRBV13 and TRBJ1-1; 10 bases align to TRBD1. This CDR3 spans 14 amino acids. Per germline, CDR1 PRHDT and CDR2 FYEKMQ (reference sequence). Germline trimming cut 5 bases from V and 1 base from J; bases unmatched to any gene: 1. The CDR3 loop reads CASSRDRGNTEAFF. The CDR3 DNA reads as TGTGCCAGCAGCCGGGACAGGGGGAACACTGAAGCTTTCTTT.

This sequence joins TRBV29-1 and TRBJ2-1; 10 bases are shared with TRBD2. CDR3 length: 18 residues. The V segment lost 3 bases and the J segment 0 bases; nucleotides outside the gene matches: 11. Germline V gene sequence: CDR1 SQVTM, CDR2 ANQGSEA. The CDR3 DNA is TGCAGCGTTGAGGGTAGCGGGGGGATCACGAGCTCCTACAATGAGCAGTTCTTC. Its translation: CSVEGSGGITSSYNEQFF.

This clone was seen just once. One end of the junction varies from germline; a read error may be responsible. V and J are TRBV7-9 and TRBJ1-3; 8 bases agree with TRBD1. In germline, CDR1 is SEHNR, CDR2 FQNEAQ (reference sequence). The CDR3 is 11 amino acids. CDR3 residues: CASSPGQVSHF. The CDR3 nucleotides read TGTGCCAGCAGCCCGGGACAGGTTTCGCATTTT.

V gene TRBV7-3 combines with J gene TRBJ2-7, with 9 bases identical to TRBD2. J was trimmed by 0 bases and V by 3 bases; bases with no gene match: 12. Germline loops: CDR1 SGHTA, CDR2 FQGTGA. There are 18 residues in the CDR3. CDR3 sequence reads: CASSFWASGVSSSYEQYF. Written as DNA, the CDR3 is TGTGCCAGCAGCTTTTGGGCTAGCGGGGTCTCGAGCTCCTACGAGCAGTACTTC. Full variable domain (remainder filled in from reference TRBV7-3 and TRBJ2-7): GAGVSQTPSNKVTEKGKYVELRCDPISGHTALYWYRQSLGQGPEFLIYFQGTGAADDSGLPNDRFFAVRPEGSVSTLKIQRTERGDSAVYLCASSFWASGVSSSYEQYFGPGTRLTVT.

This clone has at least ten counts. The genes are TRBV6-5 and TRBJ1-2, with a possible D match to TRBD1 (5 bases). Germline CDR1 reads MNHEY; CDR2 reads SVGAGI. The CDR3 loop spans 12 amino acids. Trimming pared 6 bases from V and 6 bases from J, leaving 11 bases between. CDR3 bases: TGTGCCAGCAGCAGGCCGGGGGATGGCTACACCTTC. Amino acids: CASSRPGDGYTF.

This clone was detected a few times. The CDR3 is CASSLQRDTEAFF. CDR3 nucleotide sequence: TGTGCCAGCAGCTTACAACGGGACACTGAAGCTTTCTTT. This chain connects TRBV7-9 to TRBJ1-1; D is uncertain. Trimming took 2 bases from V and 3 from J, leaving 7 bases between them. Germline loops: CDR1 SEHNR, CDR2 FQNEAQ (reference sequence). CDR3 length equals 13 residues.

At least ten counts were recorded for this clone. This rearrangement joins TRBV14 to TRBJ1-2; TRBD1 matches 7 bases. CDR1 is SGHDN and CDR2 is FVKESK in the germline V gene. The V segment lost 6 bases and the J segment 0 bases; nucleotides outside the gene matches: 10. The CDR3 consists of 16 residues. CDR3 sequence: CASRKSGTASNYGYTF. In DNA, the CDR3 is TGTGCCAGCAGAAAATCCGGGACAGCGTCTAACTATGGCTACACCTTC. The variable domain in full, with the rest retrieved from reference TRBV14 and TRBJ1-2, is EAGVTQFPSHSVIEKGQTVTLRCDPISGHDNLYWYRRVMGKEIKFLLHFVKESKQDESGMPNNRFLAERTGGTYSTLKVQPAELEDSGVYFCASRKSGTASNYGYTFGSGTRLTVV.

This clone was found a few times. This chain connects TRBV9 to TRBJ1-2; 9 nucleotides line up with TRBD1. Germline V gene data show CDR1 as SGDLS and CDR2 as YYNGEE. The J segment lost 2 bases and the V segment lost 4 bases, leaving 3 bases of the junction unmatched. The CDR3 length is 14 residues. The chain's CDR3 is CASSTGQGNYGYTF. CDR3 nucleotides: TGTGCCAGCAGCACGGGACAGGGAAACTATGGCTACACCTTC.

This chain's CDR3 is CASSLRTGGPTSSGNTIYF. The CDR3 coding sequence is TGCGCCAGCAGCTTGAGGACAGGGGGACCGACGAGCTCTGGAAACACCATATATTTT. This chain connects TRBV5-1 to TRBJ1-3; 10 nucleotides agree with TRBD1. The J segment lost 0 bases and the V segment lost 1 base, leaving 10 bases of the junction unmatched. The length of the CDR3 is 19 residues. CDR1 and CDR2 (germline): SGHRS, YFSETQ. The full variable domain, completed using reference TRBV5-1 and TRBJ1-3, is KAGVTQTPRYLIKTRGQQVTLSCSPISGHRSVSWYQQTPGQGLQFLFEYFSETQRNKGNFPGRFSGRQFSNSRSEMNVSTLELGDSALYLCASSLRTGGPTSSGNTIYFGEGSWLTVV.